This T cell receptor beta chain was retrieved from a study of blood T cell repertoires in COVID-19. In the source study's methods: For nucleated cells, counts were estimated from reference gene primer amplification. Sequencing was performed with immunoSEQ multiplex PCR; in TCRdb, only in-frame clones are kept and a portion is missing. V and J calls plus clone size are reproduced from that table; the DNA served to infer D and trimming. This sample yields more than 90,000 clones, of which around nine tenths are seen a single time; roughly 4% belongs to the top ten. The CDR3 loop spans 16 amino acids. Germline V gives CDR1 LNHDA, CDR2 SQIVND (reference sequence). With 2 bases removed from V and 2 bases from J, the gap between germline ends came to 13 bases.

The gene calls are TRBV19 and TRBJ2-1; possible D gene TRBD2, 5 bases. The sequence was collected from a man aged 40-50 years with acute or convalescent COVID-19. The source material was peripheral blood. CDR3 in DNA: TGTGCCAGTAGTATACCGGGGAAGTCCGCCTACAATGAGCAGTTCTTC. As protein: CASSIPGKSAYNEQFF.